The 25 T cell receptor beta chains given below trace back to one sample, sequenced in a study of technical replicates of blood from several donors (dated by TCRdb to about 2017). Libraries were made using the immunoSEQ multiplex PCR assay. TCRdb limited this immuneACCESS table to in-frame rearrangements with V and J called. A share of clones is missing; checked studies link under half to unresolved V genes, and the rest is unexplained. This sample is represented by about 94,000 clones; 95% of them were singletons. The leading ten clones occupy over 0.2% of the sample. Sequencing was performed on T cells isolated from PBMCs. The receptor source for this set is a human donor in good health.

V and J are TRBV6-1 and TRBJ2-7, with 7 bases lining up with TRBD2. J lost 2 bases, V lost 6 bases, and 7 bases had no gene match. CDR3 size: 14 residues. Germline V gene data show CDR1 as MNHNS and CDR2 as SASEGT. The CDR3 DNA reads TGTGCCAGCAGCAGAGGGACTAACACCTACGAGCAGTACTTC. Its protein product is CASSRGTNTYEQYF.

This clone was seen more than once but under ten times. The chain is built from TRBV6-5 and TRBJ1-1; no clear D gene. V was trimmed by 8 bases and J by 3 bases, leaving 16 bases between them. The CDR3 has 14 amino acids. Germline lookup yields CDR1 MNHEY and CDR2 SVGAGI. CDR3 bases: TGTGCCAGCTTTAAACTCCCGATGGACACTGAAGCTTTCTTT. Its protein is CASFKLPMDTEAFF.

The V call is TRBV19, the J call TRBJ2-3; 10 bases map to TRBD1. The CDR3 length is 15 residues. Germline CDR1 reads LNHDA; CDR2 reads SQIVND (reference sequence). The trim removed 8 bases at V and 3 bases at J, leaving 8 bases unmatched. The chain's CDR3 is CASGPGTGVTDTQYF. The CDR3 DNA reads as TGTGCCAGTGGCCCCGGGACAGGGGTAACAGATACGCAGTATTTT.

The rearrangement uses TRBV7-9 and TRBJ2-3, with a possible D match to TRBD2 (5 bases). Trimming shortened V by 8 bases and J by 2 bases, and 14 bases separated the two germline ends. The germline CDR1 and CDR2 sequences are SEHNR and FQNEAQ (reference sequence). This CDR3 contains 14 residues. CDR3 residues: CASVSVQSTDTQYF. The CDR3 bases are TGTGCCAGCGTTAGCGTACAATCCACAGATACGCAGTATTTT.

This sequence joins TRBV7-9 and TRBJ2-5, with 14 bases aligning to TRBD2. Germline assignment: CDR1 SEHNR and CDR2 FQNEAQ (reference sequence). Losses at the gene ends were 6 bases for V and 5 bases for J; bases not matched to a gene: 5. The CDR3 sequence is 15 residues long. Here the CDR3 reads CASSRRLAGGETQYF. The DNA of the CDR3 is TGTGCCAGCAGTAGACGACTAGCGGGAGGGGAGACCCAGTACTTC.

The rearrangement uses TRBV11-2 and TRBJ2-5; perhaps TRBD1 as D (6 bases). V dropped 3 bases and J dropped 0 bases, with 8 bases sitting between them. This CDR3 is built from 14 residues. Germline V gene data show CDR1 as SGHAT and CDR2 as FQNNGV. The DNA for the CDR3 is TGTGCCAGCAGCTTGGACAGTTACCAAGAGACCCAGTACTTC. Its translation is CASSLDSYQETQYF.

The V call is TRBV6-4, the J call TRBJ2-3; D perhaps matches TRBD2 (5 bases). Germline loops: CDR1 MRHNA, CDR2 SNTAGT. Between the trimmed V and J ends, which lost 0 bases and 5 bases, there was a span of 9 bases. The CDR3 has 14 amino acids. The CDR3 protein is CASSDSPEGDTQYF. The CDR3 bases are TGTGCCAGCAGTGACTCTCCAGAGGGAGATACGCAGTATTTT.

The chain employs TRBV19 and TRBJ1-3; 9 positions match TRBD1. CDR1 is LNHDA and CDR2 is SQIVND in the germline V gene (reference sequence). This CDR3 is 14 amino acids long. J was trimmed by 4 bases and V by 5 bases; bases with no gene match: 3. CDR3 sequence (DNA): TGTGCCAGTAGTTGGACAGGGGTCGGAAACACCATATATTTT. The encoded protein is CASSWTGVGNTIYF.

The V and J genes are TRBV29-1 and TRBJ1-1, with TRBD1 as a possible D gene (6 bases). V was cut by 7 bases and J by 1 base, with 13 bases left in between. The CDR3 is 13 amino acids. Per the germline V gene, CDR1 is SQVTM and CDR2 is ANQGSEA. Here the CDR3 reads CSACGQTNTEAFF. The CDR3, as DNA: TGCAGCGCCTGTGGACAGACGAACACTGAAGCTTTCTTT.

V usage is TRBV2 and J usage is TRBJ2-3; unclear D gene. CDR3 length: 13 amino acids. Deletions cut 4 bases from V and 7 bases from J, with 12 bases between. The germline CDR1 and CDR2 sequences are SNHLY and FYNNEI. CDR3 protein: CASSVESSNTQYF. The DNA for the CDR3 is TGTGCCAGCAGTGTTGAGTCTTCAAATACGCAGTATTTT.

The J gene is TRBJ1-5, the V gene TRBV30; D remains unclear. Deletions cut 1 base from V and 0 bases from J, with 13 bases between. Per germline, CDR1 GTSNPN and CDR2 SVGIG (reference sequence). The CDR3 runs 16 residues. CDR3 in DNA: TGTGCCTGGAGTGCCGGTAGTTTTTATAGCAATCAGCCCCAGCATTTT. Its protein is CAWSAGSFYSNQPQHF.

The CDR3, as DNA: TGTGCCAGCTCACCGTGGGAACCGGGACAGACCCCCTCTGGGGCCAACGTCCTGACTTTC. As protein: CASSPWEPGQTPSGANVLTF. This chain uses TRBV18 with TRBJ2-6; 7 bases line up with TRBD1. The V gene's germline CDR1 is KGHSH and CDR2 LQKENI. With 3 bases clipped from V and 0 bases from J, the junction kept 14 bases outside the gene matches. The CDR3 has 20 amino acids.

This clone was observed a handful of times. V and J are TRBV28 and TRBJ2-4; 7 bases line up with TRBD1. V trimming: 5 bases; J trimming: 6 bases; junction bases outside the gene matches: 13. Germline CDR1 and CDR2: MDHEN and SYDVKM. The CDR3 consists of 16 residues. CDR3 nucleotides: TGTGCCAGCAGTCCACTGACAGGGAAAGGGGGAAACATTCAGTACTTC. Translated: CASSPLTGKGGNIQYF.

V is TRBV6-5 and J is TRBJ2-1; unclear D gene. V lost 5 bases to trimming and J lost 6 bases, with 11 bases between them. Germline V gene sequence: CDR1 MNHEY, CDR2 SVGAGI. The CDR3 runs to 13 residues. The CDR3 bases are TGTGCCAGCAGTCCCCCAGGCCTCAATGAGCAGTTCTTC. Its translation: CASSPPGLNEQFF.

This rearrangement joins TRBV12-5 to TRBJ1-5; D gene unclear. Germline V gene lookup returns CDR1 LGHNT and CDR2 FRNRAP. This CDR3 comprises 14 residues. V dropped 7 bases and J dropped 3 bases, with 13 bases sitting between them. Here the CDR3 DNA reads TGTGCTAGTGTCCCAGGAGGCACCAATCAGCCCCAGCATTTT. Translated: CASVPGGTNQPQHF.

The chain is built from TRBV5-4 and TRBJ2-3; 7 bases fit TRBD2. This CDR3 has 19 amino acids. CDR1 and CDR2 (germline): SGHNT, YYREEE (reference sequence). Trimming cost V 4 bases and J 2 bases; bases outside gene matches: 19. CDR3 sequence (DNA): TGTGCCAGCAGCCCAGAGACACAGGCCCGGGACTACCTCACAGATACGCAGTATTTT. It translates to CASSPETQARDYLTDTQYF.

DNA of the CDR3: TGTGCCAGCAGTGAGGGAGCGAGTGCCTACGAGCAGTACTTC. It specifies CASSEGASAYEQYF. The rearrangement uses TRBV6-1 and TRBJ2-7; weak D call: TRBD2 (5 bases). There are 14 residues in the CDR3. V was cut by 3 bases and J by 2 bases, with 11 bases left in between. From germline, CDR1 is MNHNS and CDR2 SASEGT.

The chain links TRBV11-2 to TRBJ1-2; D is perhaps TRBD1 (6 bases). Trimming removed 0 bases from V and 2 bases from J, with 25 bases in between. The CDR3 is made up of 20 amino acids. Per germline, CDR1 SGHAT and CDR2 FQNNGV. The CDR3 DNA reads as TGTGCCAGCAGCTTAGACCTAGGTGCCAACGGACAGCTATTAAACTATGGCTACACCTTC. This sequence encodes CASSLDLGANGQLLNYGYTF. The complete variable domain, with remaining parts taken from reference TRBV11-2 and TRBJ1-2, reads EAGVAQSPRYKIIEKRQSVAFWCNPISGHATLYWYQQILGQGPKLLIQFQNNGVVDDSQLPKDRFSAERLKGVDSTLKIQPAKLEDSAVYLCASSLDLGANGQLLNYGYTFGSGTRLTVV.

V is TRBV5-6 and J is TRBJ1-5; 9 bases map to TRBD1. The germline gives CDR1 SGHDT, CDR2 YYEEEE. The CDR3 contains 15 residues. J lost 4 bases, V lost 3 bases, and 5 bases had no gene match. As DNA, the CDR3 is TGTGCCAGCAGCTCATGGGACAGGGAAAATCAGCCCCAGCATTTT. Its protein product is CASSSWDRENQPQHF. Full variable domain (missing parts from reference TRBV5-6 and TRBJ1-5): DAGVTQSPTHLIKTRGQQVTLRCSPKSGHDTVSWYQQALGQGPQFIFQYYEEEERQRGNFPDRFSGHQFPNYSSELNVNALLLGDSALYLCASSSWDRENQPQHFGDGTRLSIL.

This CDR3 is CASSETGGTNYGYTF. CDR3 DNA sequence: TGTGCCAGCAGTGAGACAGGCGGTACTAACTATGGCTACACCTTC. The rearrangement links TRBV6-1 to TRBJ1-2; possible D gene TRBD1, 6 bases. The CDR3 has 15 residues. Germline V gene data show CDR1 as MNHNS and CDR2 as SASEGT. V was cut by 3 bases and J by 0 bases, with 11 bases left in between.

The chain employs TRBV6-5 and TRBJ2-1; 8 bases line up with TRBD1. Trimming at V came to 3 bases and at J to 7 bases, leaving 8 bases not matched to a gene. The CDR3 length is 15 residues. Germline CDR1 reads MNHEY; CDR2 reads SVGAGI. DNA of the CDR3: TGTGCCAGCAGTTATAGGCAGGGGGCAGGGAATGAGCAGTTCTTC. Its translation: CASSYRQGAGNEQFF.

The genes are TRBV28 and TRBJ1-2; 7 nucleotides align to TRBD1. The trim removed 1 base at V and 3 bases at J, leaving 8 bases unmatched. The CDR3 extends over 16 amino acids. In germline, CDR1 is MDHEN, CDR2 SYDVKM. CDR3 residues: CASSLSPRQGDYGYTF. DNA of the CDR3: TGTGCCAGCAGTTTATCCCCAAGACAGGGAGACTATGGCTACACCTTC.

This clone was observed a single time. V is TRBV10-3 and J is TRBJ2-1, with 7 positions matching TRBD1. After removal of 6 bases from V and 3 bases from J, the junction contained 2 bases not matched to a gene. Germline CDR1 reads ENHRY; CDR2 reads SYGVKD. The CDR3 has 13 residues. As DNA, the CDR3 is TGTGCCATCAGCCGGGACAGCTACAATGAGCAGTTCTTC. Translation: CAISRDSYNEQFF.

This rearrangement joins TRBV28 to TRBJ2-5; TRBD2 matches 12 bases. The V gene end was trimmed by 6 bases and the J gene end by 5 bases; junction bases not matched to a gene: 19. Germline lookup yields CDR1 MDHEN and CDR2 SYDVKM. This CDR3 spans 19 amino acids. CDR3 amino acids: CASRLSGTSGYPVEETQYF. The CDR3 region has the DNA TGTGCCAGCAGACTTTCCGGGACTAGCGGGTATCCAGTTGAGGAGACCCAGTACTTC.

The chain combines TRBV2 with TRBJ2-6; tentative D call: TRBD2 (5 bases). CDR1 is SNHLY and CDR2 is FYNNEI in the germline V gene. The V and J ends lost 8 bases and 0 bases respectively, with 8 bases between them. The CDR3 length is 14 residues. CDR3 region: CASGLGSGANVLTF. CDR3 bases: TGTGCCAGCGGACTTGGCTCTGGGGCCAACGTCCTGACTTTC.